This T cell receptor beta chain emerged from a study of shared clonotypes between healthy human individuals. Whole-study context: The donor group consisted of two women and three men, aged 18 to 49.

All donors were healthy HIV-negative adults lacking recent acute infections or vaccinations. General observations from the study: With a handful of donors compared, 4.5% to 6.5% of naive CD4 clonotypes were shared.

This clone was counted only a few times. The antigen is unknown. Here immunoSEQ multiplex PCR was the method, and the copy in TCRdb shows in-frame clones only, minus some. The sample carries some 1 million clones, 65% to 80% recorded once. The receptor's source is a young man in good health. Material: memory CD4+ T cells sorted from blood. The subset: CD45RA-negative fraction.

CDR3 nucleotides: TGTGCCAGCGCCCGTGGGGCTAATGAAAAACTGTTTTTT. Translating it yields CASARGANEKLFF. The rearrangement joins TRBV25-1 to TRBJ1-4; D unresolved. V lost 8 bases, J lost 3 bases, and 10 bases lay in between. The CDR3 is 13 amino acids. From germline, CDR1 is MGHDK and CDR2 SYGVNS.